This T cell receptor (beta chain) is drawn from a study of vaccination and CD4 T cells after COVID-19. Sequencing of DNA taken from cultured CD4+ T cells relied on the Oncomine TCR Beta short-read assay. From the PCR reads, TCRdb called clonotypes with MiXCR, one entry per CDR3 protein. The sample holds roughly 13,000 distinct CDR3 sequences, around 50% seen once. Treatment indicated: roughly 10-day PBMC culture with coronavirus spike peptide pools or control peptides (ViraFEST assay). In the ViraFEST assay, peptide-pool expansion preceded TCR sequencing of expanded clonotypes. Positive PCR dates covered March to December 2020, before US Alpha, Beta and Delta variants. Peptide pools at 9.5 to 10 ug/ml and IL-2 at roughly 9.3 IU/ml were added to cultures of 1.5 million to 2 million PBMCs per well. Notes on this clonotype: What it binds is not known.

The study's findings and limits: Spike mono-reactivity was evident in 304 of the 307 vaccine-specific clones derived from convalescent patients.

The TCR comes from a human donor who had recovered from COVID-19. Sequencing was done on a sample of CD4+ T cells from blood, cultured in vitro.

As DNA, the CDR3 is TGTGCCAGCAGCTTAGCGCGGCAGAACACAGATACGCAGTATTTT. This codes for CASSLARQNTDTQYF. The V and J genes are TRBV7-8 and TRBJ2-3; D ambiguous. Germline CDR1 is SGHVS and CDR2 is FQNEAQ. Trimming left V 0 bases short and J 2 bases short, with 9 bases between. This CDR3 has 15 amino acids.